One T cell receptor (beta chain) is described in this entry. Its target is not known. The junction shows a germline mismatch at one end, possibly a read error. Total RNA (about 500 ng) served as template for TCR beta cDNA synthesis primed by a constant-region primer. Three rounds of nested multiplex PCR with slightly modified ARM-PCR produced TCR beta libraries. Each of the first two PCR rounds ran approximately 10 cycles with TRBV1-TRBV30 forward and C-beta reverse primers. In TCRdb, the multiplex PCR reads were re-called with MiXCR into one record per CDR3 protein. The sample includes roughly 78,000 distinct CDR3 sequences, around 75% of them seen just once. Germline V gives CDR1 MNHEY, CDR2 SVGAGI. This CDR3 is 15 amino acids long. This specimen belongs to a study of tumor-infiltrating lymphocytes in primary liver carcinoma. The study's findings and limits: Relative to tumor region pairs, the tumor-adjacent and tumor-blood pairs showed overlap that was lower. The 250 largest clones made up significantly more of tumor than blood repertoires (p = 0.039).

Both RNA and DNA were isolated together from around 20-30 mg of bulk tissue that had not been sorted. More than 85% viable tumor cells made up every tumor sample. The sequence came from a woman in her sixties with primary liver carcinoma and hepatitis B virus infection. Sequenced sample: liver tumor tissue from sampling region 4. The subset denotes: tumor region T4, right-lateral pole. This chain links TRBV6-5 with TRBJ1-2; 7 bases are a match to TRBD1. The CDR3 region is CTSTQKLTGTVGYTF. DNA for the CDR3: TGTACCAGTACCCAGAAGTTGACAGGGACGGTTGGCTACACCTTC.